Following are 9 T cell receptor beta chains from one sample sequenced in a study of blood T cell repertoires in COVID-19. Repertoires were generated with immunoSEQ multiplex PCR, while TCRdb's copy carries only in-frame clones and drops some. The data show hundreds of thousands of clones, with around nine tenths seen just once and around 6.5% held by the top ten. Input material: peripheral blood. These receptors all stem from a man aged 55 to 70 who had recovered from COVID-19.

This clone appeared a few times. The V and J genes are TRBV18 and TRBJ2-7, with no clear D. V was pared by 2 bases and J by 2 bases, with 13 bases between. Germline CDR1 is KGHSH and CDR2 is LQKENI. The CDR3 consists of 15 residues. Here the CDR3 reads CASSPSSSLPYEQYF. The CDR3 DNA reads as TGTGCCAGCTCACCATCTAGTTCTCTACCCTACGAGCAGTACTTC. Filled out from reference TRBV18 and TRBJ2-7, the complete variable domain reads NAGVMQNPRHLVRRRGQEARLRCSPMKGHSHVYWYRQLPEEGLKFMVYLQKENIIDESGMPKERFSAEFPKEGPSILRIQQVVRGDSAAYFCASSPSSSLPYEQYFGPGTRLTVT.

The CDR3: CASSANKAQGLPKNIQYF. The CDR3 region has the DNA TGTGCCAGCAGTGCCAATAAAGCACAGGGGTTACCCAAAAACATTCAGTACTTC. This chain uses TRBV6-1 with TRBJ2-4; 7 nucleotides align to TRBD1. CDR1 is MNHNS, CDR2 SASEGT, per germline. The CDR3 contains 18 residues. After removal of 4 bases from V and 2 bases from J, the junction contained 14 bases not matched to a gene.

J is TRBJ1-5 and V is TRBV19; D uncertain. CDR1 LNHDA and CDR2 SQIVND come from the germline V gene (reference sequence). The V end was cut by 4 bases, the J end by 2 bases, with 12 bases between. This CDR3 is 15 amino acids long. CDR3 nucleotides: TGTGCCAGTAGTAATGAGGGAAATCGCAATCAGCCCCAGCATTTT. As protein: CASSNEGNRNQPQHF.

This chain uses TRBV18 with TRBJ2-7; D may be TRBD1 (6 bases). The germline V gene has CDR1 KGHSH and CDR2 LQKENI. This CDR3 spans 11 amino acids. V shed 2 bases and J shed 12 bases, with 11 bases lying between them. In DNA form, the CDR3 reads TGTGCCAGCTCACCAGGGCAGGGGACGTACTTC. It encodes CASSPGQGTYF.

The gene calls are TRBV9 and TRBJ2-3, with D maybe TRBD1 (6 bases). Germline CDR1 reads SGDLS; CDR2 reads YYNGEE. Trimming pared 0 bases from V and 4 bases from J, leaving 9 bases between. This CDR3 region has 14 residues. The CDR3 spells CASSVAQGADTQYF. In DNA, the CDR3 is TGTGCCAGCAGCGTAGCACAGGGTGCAGATACGCAGTATTTT. Variable domain in full (rest from reference TRBV9 and TRBJ2-3): DSGVTQTPKHLITATGQRVTLRCSPRSGDLSVYWYQQSLDQGLQFLIQYYNGEERAKGNILERFSAQQFPDLHSELNLSSLELGDSALYFCASSVAQGADTQYFGPGTRLTVL.

CDR3 protein: CASSPMDRGGAGELFF. In DNA form, the CDR3 reads TGTGCCAGCAGTCCCATGGACAGGGGAGGGGCCGGGGAGCTGTTTTTT. The V gene is TRBV28, the J gene TRBJ2-2, with TRBD1 matching 9 bases. The CDR3 is made up of 16 amino acids. Germline CDR1 and CDR2: MDHEN and SYDVKM. V lost 5 bases to trimming and J lost 6 bases; unmatched junction nucleotides: 10.

This rearrangement joins TRBV6-5 to TRBJ1-2; 7 bases map to TRBD1. This CDR3 region has 13 residues. Germline lookup yields CDR1 MNHEY and CDR2 SVGAGI. V lost 6 bases, J lost 4 bases, and 5 bases stayed unmatched. The CDR3 protein is CASSRGQAYGYTF. The CDR3 DNA follows: TGTGCCAGCAGCAGAGGACAGGCCTATGGCTACACCTTC.

This chain connects TRBV11-3 to TRBJ2-3, with 9 bases lining up with TRBD1. Germline-derived CDR1 and CDR2 are SGHNT and YENEEA. V shed 5 bases and J 0 bases; nucleotides not matched to a gene: 6. The CDR3 is made up of 16 amino acids. CDR3 bases: TGTGCCAGCAGCACTAACAGGGGGCGGAGCACAGATACGCAGTATTTT. Translation: CASSTNRGRSTDTQYF.

This clone showed up many times. This rearrangement joins TRBV4-1 to TRBJ2-7, with 10 bases fitting TRBD1. V shed 4 bases, J shed 4 bases, and the junction held 7 bases outside the gene matches. The CDR3 covers 15 residues. Germline V gives CDR1 MGHRA, CDR2 YSYEKL. CDR3 coding DNA: TGCGCCAGCAGCCCTCCGGGACAGGGGAGATACGAGCAGTACTTC. Translating it yields CASSPPGQGRYEQYF.